This T cell receptor (beta chain) was documented in a study of spatial heterogeneity in lung cancer. This clonotype was observed many times. What it binds is unknown. The time point denotes: sample taken at primary tumor resection. The V and J ends lost 2 bases and 2 bases respectively, with 9 bases between them. The CDR3 is made up of 14 amino acids. Looked up from germline, CDR1 is MGHRA and CDR2 is YSYEKL. Overall study results and limits: The study found that expanded intratumoral alpha and beta TCR counts tracked tumor mutation counts.

TCRdb redid the calling of the 5' RACE reads with MiXCR, one entry per CDR3 protein. This sample has about 7,000 distinct CDR3 sequences, with less than 15% found just once. This chain uses TRBV4-1 with TRBJ1-1; no reliable D call. Here the sequenced sample was lung tumor tissue, taken at surgery. The receptor comes from a male donor with early-stage non-small cell lung cancer. The CDR3 DNA is TGCGCCAGCAGCCAACCCTTGATAAACACTGAAGCTTTCTTT. It specifies CASSQPLINTEAFF.